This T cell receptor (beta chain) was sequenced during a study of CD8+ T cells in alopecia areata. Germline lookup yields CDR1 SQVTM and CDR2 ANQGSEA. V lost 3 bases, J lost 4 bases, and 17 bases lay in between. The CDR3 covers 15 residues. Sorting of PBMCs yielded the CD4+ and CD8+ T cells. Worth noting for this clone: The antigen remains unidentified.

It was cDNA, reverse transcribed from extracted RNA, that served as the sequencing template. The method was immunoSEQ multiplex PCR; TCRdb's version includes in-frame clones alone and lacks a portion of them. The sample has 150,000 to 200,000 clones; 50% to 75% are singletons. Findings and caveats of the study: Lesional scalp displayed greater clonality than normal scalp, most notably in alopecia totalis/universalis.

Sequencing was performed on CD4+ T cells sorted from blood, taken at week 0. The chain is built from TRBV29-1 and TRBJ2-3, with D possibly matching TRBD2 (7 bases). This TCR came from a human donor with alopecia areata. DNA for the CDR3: TGCAGCGTTGATCGCCGTCGAGGGGGGGCAGATACGCAGTATTTT. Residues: CSVDRRRGGADTQYF.